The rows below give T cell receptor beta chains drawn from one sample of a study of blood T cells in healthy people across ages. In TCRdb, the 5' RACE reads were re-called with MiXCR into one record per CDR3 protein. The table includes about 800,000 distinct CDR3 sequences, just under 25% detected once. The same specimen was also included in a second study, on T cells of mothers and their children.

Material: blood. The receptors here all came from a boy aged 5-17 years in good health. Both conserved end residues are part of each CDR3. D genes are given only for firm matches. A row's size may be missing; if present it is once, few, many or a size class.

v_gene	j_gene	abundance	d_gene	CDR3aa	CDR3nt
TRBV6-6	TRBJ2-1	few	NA	CASSYNGSPVDEQFF	TGTGCCAGCAGTTATAACGGCTCCCCAGTGGATGAGCAGTTCTTC
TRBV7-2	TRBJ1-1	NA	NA	CASSFDGARGTEAFF	TGTGCCAGCAGCTTTGACGGGGCGCGGGGCACTGAAGCTTTCTTT
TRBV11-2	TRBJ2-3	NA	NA	CASSWVQGRNTQYF	TGTGCCAGCAGCTGGGTCCAGGGCAGAAATACGCAGTATTTT
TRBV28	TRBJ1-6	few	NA	CASSPAGRSPLHF	TGTGCCAGCAGTCCGGCGGGTCGCTCACCCCTCCACTTT
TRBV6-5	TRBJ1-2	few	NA	CASSNTGGTNQGYTF	TGTGCCAGCAGCAATACCGGGGGGACGAATCAGGGCTACACCTTC
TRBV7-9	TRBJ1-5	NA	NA	CASSLAELKPQHF	TGTGCCAGCAGCTTAGCAGAATTGAAGCCCCAGCATTTT
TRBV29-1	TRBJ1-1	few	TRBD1	CSGGQGSTEAFF	TGCAGCGGGGGACAGGGGAGCACTGAAGCTTTCTTT
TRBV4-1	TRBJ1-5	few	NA	CASSGSPGATNQPQHF	TGCGCCAGCAGCGGGAGCCCAGGGGCGACAAATCAGCCCCAGCATTTT
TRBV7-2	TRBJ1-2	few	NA	CASSLGGGGPLTSYGYTF	TGTGCCAGCAGCTTAGGAGGGGGTGGGCCATTAACTTCTTATGGCTACACCTTC
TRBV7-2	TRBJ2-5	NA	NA	CASSLVRDSRLPTQYF	TGTGCCAGCAGCTTAGTGCGGGACAGCCGACTCCCCACCCAGTACTTC
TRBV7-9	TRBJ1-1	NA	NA	CASSSPLATEAFF	TGTGCCAGCAGCTCTCCCCTGGCCACTGAAGCTTTCTTT
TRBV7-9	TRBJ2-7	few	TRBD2	CASSHGTTYEQYF	TGTGCCAGCAGCCACGGGACTACCTACGAGCAGTACTTC
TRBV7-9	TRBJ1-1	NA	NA	CASSGAEIMNTEAFF	TGTGCCAGCTCGGGGGCAGAAATCATGAACACTGAAGCTTTCTTT
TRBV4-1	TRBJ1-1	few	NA	CASSPGGGNTGAFF	TGCGCCAGCAGCCCGGGTGGGGGGAACACTGGAGCTTTCTTT
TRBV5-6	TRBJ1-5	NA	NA	CASSQTAYSNQPQHF	TGTGCCAGCAGCCAGACGGCTTATAGCAATCAGCCCCAGCATTTT
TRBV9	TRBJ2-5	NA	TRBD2	CASSVGGSGRETQYF	TGTGCCAGCAGCGTAGGTGGTAGCGGGAGGGAGACCCAGTACTTC